Each of the 29 T cell receptor beta chains below was sequenced from the same sample in a study of OX40 agonist ivuxolimab in advanced cancers. Produced via immunoSEQ multiplex PCR; TCRdb's table is partial and in-frame only. This table holds tens of thousands of clones, over 80% found once. The sample was CD4+ or CD8+ T cells sorted from blood, taken in a trial of the OX40 agonist ivuxolimab. These receptor sequences come from an adult with an advanced solid tumor such as melanoma, head and neck, liver or kidney cancer.

The rearrangement links TRBV2 to TRBJ1-1; no clear D. The CDR3 loop spans 12 amino acids. The germline V gene has CDR1 SNHLY and CDR2 FYNNEI. V gave up 5 bases and J gave up 6 bases, with 10 bases separating them. CDR3 nucleotides: TGTGCCAGCAGTTTTCTACGCGCTGAAGCTTTCTTT. As protein: CASSFLRAEAFF.

This rearrangement joins TRBV9 to TRBJ2-7, with D perhaps assigned TRBD1 or TRBD2 (6 bases each). The V and J ends lost 4 bases and 7 bases respectively, with 21 bases between them. CDR1 is SGDLS, CDR2 YYNGEE, per germline. This CDR3 is 15 amino acids long. DNA of the CDR3: TGTGCCAGCAGCCCCGAGGGGGGAGGAGGGCGTGAGCAGTACTTC. Its translation: CASSPEGGGGREQYF.

This clone has just a few counts. The chain combines TRBV5-4 with TRBJ2-3; 9 nucleotides match TRBD1. Germline trimming cut 4 bases from V and 0 bases from J; bases unmatched to any gene: 12. The germline V gene encodes CDR1 SGHNT and CDR2 YYREEE (reference sequence). CDR3 length: 18 residues. This CDR3 is CASSARTGVFWSTDTQYF. The CDR3 region has the DNA TGTGCCAGCAGCGCCAGGACAGGGGTTTTTTGGAGCACAGATACGCAGTATTTT.

The CDR3 DNA sequence: TGTGCCAGTAGCAGGGGGTATGAGCAGTTCTTC. The encoded protein is CASSRGYEQFF. The gene calls are TRBV19 and TRBJ2-1; 7 nucleotides line up with TRBD1. This CDR3 comprises 11 residues. Trimming removed 6 bases from V and 8 bases from J; junction bases left unmatched: 1. From germline, CDR1 is LNHDA and CDR2 SQIVND (reference sequence).

There are a few counts of this clone. The CDR3 nucleotides read TGTGCCAGCACCCAAGGGGACCAAGAGACCCAGTACTTC. Amino acid sequence: CASTQGDQETQYF. The chain has TRBV7-9 and TRBJ2-5; a weak D match, TRBD1 (5 bases). Between the trimmed V and J ends, which lost 7 bases and 0 bases, there was a span of 9 bases. CDR3 length equals 13 residues. Per germline, CDR1 SEHNR and CDR2 FQNEAQ (reference sequence).

This clone was counted only a few times. This rearrangement joins TRBV19 to TRBJ1-1; no firm D call. CDR1 and CDR2 from the germline V gene are LNHDA and SQIVND (reference sequence). Trimming removed 2 bases from V and 1 base from J, with 5 bases in between. There are 13 residues in the CDR3. CDR3 coding DNA: TGTGCCAGTAGTATACGGGGGAACACTGAAGCTTTCTTT. Protein: CASSIRGNTEAFF.

Points on this clone: This sample also contains other DNA sequences that code for the same CDR3. The CDR3 here is CAWSVSGELFF. CDR3 bases: TGTGCCTGGAGTGTTAGCGGGGAGCTGTTTTTT. The J gene is TRBJ2-2, the V gene TRBV30, with D unclear. With 0 bases removed from V and 7 bases from J, the gap between germline ends came to 3 bases. This CDR3 contains 11 residues. Germline CDR1 and CDR2: GTSNPN and SVGIG (reference sequence).

This clone has only a few counts. The gene calls are TRBV15 and TRBJ2-2; maybe TRBD2 (7 bases). The CDR3 is 15 amino acids. Germline lookup yields CDR1 LNHNV and CDR2 YYDKDF (reference sequence). Trimming pared 0 bases from V and 6 bases from J, leaving 11 bases between. CDR3 amino acids: CATSRDRGGAGELFF. The DNA for the CDR3 is TGTGCCACCAGCAGAGATCGCGGGGGCGCCGGGGAGCTGTTTTTT.

The V and J genes are TRBV5-1 and TRBJ1-2; D unclear. This CDR3 is 14 amino acids long. Trimming cost V 4 bases and J 6 bases, with 16 bases left between them. Germline V lookup: CDR1 SGHRS, CDR2 YFSETQ. CDR3 nucleotides: TGCGCCAGCAGCAGAGGGCCCTACCCAGATGGCTACACCTTC. Protein: CASSRGPYPDGYTF.

The V gene is TRBV9, the J gene TRBJ2-6; the D gene is possibly TRBD2 (5 bases). The germline V and J ends were trimmed by 0 bases and 2 bases, with 9 bases remaining between them. This CDR3 has 16 residues. Per germline, CDR1 SGDLS and CDR2 YYNGEE. The CDR3 loop is CASSVAAGAGANVLTF. In DNA form, the CDR3 reads TGTGCCAGCAGCGTAGCCGCCGGGGCTGGGGCCAACGTCCTGACTTTC.

This chain uses TRBV7-2 with TRBJ2-7, with TRBD1 identical over 9 bases. The trim removed 1 base at V and 5 bases at J, leaving 6 bases unmatched. The CDR3 contains 15 residues. The germline CDR1 and CDR2 sequences are SGHTA and FQGNSA. Written as DNA, the CDR3 is TGTGCCAGCAGCTTAGAGGACAGGGGTTTCGACGAGCAGTACTTC. Translation gives CASSLEDRGFDEQYF.

J is TRBJ2-7 and V is TRBV4-2; 12 bases map to TRBD2. Germline CDR1 LGHNA, CDR2 YNFKEQ. This CDR3 has 15 residues. Trimming at V came to 4 bases and at J to 0 bases, leaving 1 base not matched to a gene. The CDR3 DNA sequence: TGTGCCAGCAGCCCGACTAGCGGGGGCTCCTACGAGCAGTACTTC. Protein sequence: CASSPTSGGSYEQYF.

The chain links TRBV7-6 to TRBJ2-5; the D gene is possibly TRBD1 (5 bases). Per germline, CDR1 SGHVS and CDR2 FNYEAQ. V was cut by 5 bases and J by 4 bases, with 11 bases left in between. The length of the CDR3 is 13 residues. The CDR3 sequence is CASSAQGLETQYF. The CDR3, as DNA: TGTGCCAGCAGCGCCCAGGGATTAGAGACCCAGTACTTC.

This clone has just a few counts. This chain uses TRBV9 with TRBJ1-4, with D unresolved. This CDR3 has 14 amino acids. CDR1 is SGDLS, CDR2 YYNGEE, per germline. Trimming left V 2 bases short and J 5 bases short, with 10 bases between. The CDR3 region is CASSVRESNEKLFF. As DNA, the CDR3 is TGTGCCAGCAGCGTCCGGGAATCAAATGAAAAACTGTTTTTT.

This clone occurred a few times. V is TRBV19 and J is TRBJ1-1; D not resolved. The CDR3 length is 13 residues. V lost 5 bases and J 5 bases, leaving 12 bases between the germline ends. Germline loops: CDR1 LNHDA, CDR2 SQIVND (reference sequence). DNA of the CDR3: TGTGCCAGTAGTCTAAGGAGAAGGACTGAAGCTTTCTTT. Its translation is CASSLRRRTEAFF.

The V and J genes are TRBV18 and TRBJ2-3, with TRBD2 as a possible D gene (5 bases). Trimming took off 2 bases at V and 6 bases at J, with 12 bases between the two ends. In germline, CDR1 is KGHSH, CDR2 LQKENI. The CDR3 is 14 residues long. In nucleotides, the CDR3 is TGTGCCAGCTCACCAGCCCGGACTCAGGATACGCAGTATTTT. It yields the protein CASSPARTQDTQYF.

V gene TRBV5-4 combines with J gene TRBJ2-4, with 12 bases identical to TRBD2. This CDR3 spans 16 amino acids. Trimming at V came to 4 bases and at J to 8 bases, leaving 10 bases not matched to a gene. Per the germline V gene, CDR1 is SGHNT and CDR2 is YYREEE (reference sequence). The DNA for the CDR3 is TGTGCCAGCAGCCCCCCCCCTAGCGGGAGGGGGTACATTCAGTACTTC. Translating gives CASSPPPSGRGYIQYF. The variable domain in full, completed from reference TRBV5-4 and TRBJ2-4, reads ETGVTQSPTHLIKTRGQQVTLRCSSQSGHNTVSWYQQALGQGPQFIFQYYREEENGRGNFPPRFSGLQFPNYSSELNVNALELDDSALYLCASSPPPSGRGYIQYFGAGTRLSVL.

The chain is built from TRBV7-6 and TRBJ2-1; D possibly matches TRBD1 or TRBD2 (5 bases each). The V and J ends lost 8 bases and 3 bases respectively, with 11 bases between them. Germline V lookup: CDR1 SGHVS, CDR2 FNYEAQ. This CDR3 comprises 13 residues. The CDR3: CASAAGSYNEQFF. CDR3 nucleotide sequence: TGTGCCAGCGCGGCAGGGAGCTACAATGAGCAGTTCTTC.

J is TRBJ1-1 and V is TRBV10-3; D might be TRBD1 (5 bases). Looked up from germline, CDR1 is ENHRY and CDR2 is SYGVKD. V lost 6 bases to trimming and J lost 5 bases, with 7 bases between them. The length of the CDR3 is 11 residues. The CDR3 DNA reads as TGTGCCATCAGGGAGGGGACTGAAGCTTTCTTT. This sequence encodes CAIREGTEAFF.

This clone was seen only once. The genes are TRBV10-3 and TRBJ2-3, with 7 bases aligning to TRBD1. With 3 bases clipped from V and 11 bases from J, the junction kept 8 bases outside the gene matches. Per the germline V gene, CDR1 is ENHRY and CDR2 is SYGVKD. The CDR3 covers 13 residues. CDR3 nucleotides: TGTGCCATCAGTGACGGGACAGCGGTCAAGCAGTATTTT. Residues: CAISDGTAVKQYF.

The rearrangement joins TRBV28 to TRBJ2-5; 13 nucleotides align to TRBD2. After removal of 5 bases from V and 3 bases from J, the junction contained 6 bases not matched to a gene. This CDR3 is 16 amino acids long. In germline, CDR1 is MDHEN, CDR2 SYDVKM. The CDR3 sequence is CASSDWTSGSKETQYF. The CDR3 region has the DNA TGTGCCAGCAGTGACTGGACTAGCGGGAGTAAAGAGACCCAGTACTTC.

The V and J genes are TRBV5-4 and TRBJ1-4, with 10 bases matching TRBD1. Germline V gene lookup returns CDR1 SGHNT and CDR2 YYREEE (reference sequence). There are 15 residues in the CDR3. V shed 3 bases, J shed 8 bases, and the junction held 7 bases outside the gene matches. CDR3 bases: TGTGCCAGCAGCTCCTCCGGGACAGGGGACGAAAAACTGTTTTTT. As protein: CASSSSGTGDEKLFF.

This clone was detected only once. The chain is built from TRBV2 and TRBJ2-3; D is uncertain. The CDR3 is 16 residues long. Germline CDR1 reads SNHLY; CDR2 reads FYNNEI. The V and J ends lost 0 bases and 0 bases respectively, with 10 bases between them. CDR3 DNA: TGTGCCAGCAGTGAAGCACCACCTCCTAGCACAGATACGCAGTATTTT. Translating it yields CASSEAPPPSTDTQYF.

A few counts support this clone. The genes are TRBV7-9 and TRBJ2-7, with D perhaps TRBD1 (6 bases). Looked up from germline, CDR1 is SEHNR and CDR2 is FQNEAQ (reference sequence). This CDR3 contains 15 residues. V was trimmed by 2 bases and J by 3 bases, leaving 14 bases between them. This chain's CDR3 is CASSLTGGDLYEQYF. CDR3 DNA sequence: TGTGCCAGCAGCTTAACTGGGGGCGACCTCTACGAGCAGTACTTC.

The V call is TRBV30, the J call TRBJ1-4; unclear D gene. Germline V gene lookup returns CDR1 GTSNPN and CDR2 SVGIG (reference sequence). The germline V and J ends were trimmed by 4 bases and 8 bases, with 14 bases remaining between them. The CDR3 extends over 13 amino acids. CDR3 amino acids: CAWKRALGEKLFF. DNA of the CDR3: TGTGCCTGGAAGAGGGCTCTTGGAGAAAAACTGTTTTTT. The full variable domain, in which reference TRBV30 and TRBJ1-4 provide the parts outside the CDR3, is SQTIHQWPATLVQPVGSPLSLECTVEGTSNPNLYWYRQAAGRGLQLLFYSVGIGQISSEVPQNLSASRPQDRQFILSSKKLLLSDSGFYLCAWKRALGEKLFFGSGTQLSVL.

The chain recombines TRBV11-2 with TRBJ2-2; perhaps D is TRBD1 or TRBD2 (5 bases each). CDR1 and CDR2 from the germline V gene are SGHAT and FQNNGV. Between the trimmed V and J ends, which lost 5 bases and 7 bases, there was a span of 14 bases. The CDR3 has 14 amino acids. CDR3 protein: CASSLRAGNGELFF. CDR3 bases: TGTGCCAGCAGCCTCAGGGCGGGTAACGGGGAGCTGTTTTTT.

The J gene is TRBJ2-7, the V gene TRBV11-2; TRBD2 matches 8 bases. Losses at the gene ends were 2 bases for V and 3 bases for J; bases not matched to a gene: 6. The CDR3 sequence is 15 residues long. Germline CDR1 reads SGHAT; CDR2 reads FQNNGV. The CDR3 sequence is CASSLTSGSNYEQYF. As DNA, the CDR3 is TGTGCCAGCAGCTTAACGAGCGGGAGTAACTACGAGCAGTACTTC.

The chain employs TRBV11-2 and TRBJ1-2; 9 bases fit TRBD1. CDR3 length: 13 amino acids. The germline V gene encodes CDR1 SGHAT and CDR2 FQNNGV. Unmatched junction bases numbered 2, after V lost 4 bases and J lost 5 bases. CDR3 in amino acids: CASSWDRDYGYTF. The DNA of the CDR3 is TGTGCCAGCAGCTGGGACAGGGATTATGGCTACACCTTC.

The chain joins TRBV19 to TRBJ2-1; 8 bases are shared with TRBD2. The CDR3 sequence is 18 residues long. J lost 0 bases, V lost 1 base, and 8 bases had no gene match. CDR1 is LNHDA, CDR2 SQIVND, per germline (reference sequence). The CDR3, as DNA: TGTGCCAGTAGTATAGGGCTAGCGGGCCAACCCTCCTACAATGAGCAGTTCTTC. The encoded protein is CASSIGLAGQPSYNEQFF.